These 28 T cell receptor beta chains were all obtained from the same sample, sequenced in a study of shared clonotypes between healthy human individuals. Data came from immunoSEQ multiplex PCR; TCRdb stores just in-frame clones and leaves some out. The sample contains a few hundred thousand clones, over 70% of which appear only once. The sequenced material came from memory CD4+ T cells sorted from blood. Specified subset: CD45RA-negative fraction. The receptors originated from a man aged 25 to 45 in good health.

The chain uses TRBV7-9 and TRBJ1-1; no definite D call. V was trimmed by 6 bases and J by 5 bases, leaving 16 bases between them. Germline V gene sequence: CDR1 SEHNR, CDR2 FQNEAQ (reference sequence). This CDR3 has 14 amino acids. CDR3 sequence reads: CASSLRWGGTEAFF. The CDR3 nucleotides read TGTGCCAGCAGTCTCCGATGGGGAGGGACTGAAGCTTTCTTT. The variable domain in full, completed from reference TRBV7-9 and TRBJ1-1, reads DTGVSQNPRHKITKRGQNVTFRCDPISEHNRLYWYRQTLGQGPEFLTYFQNEAQLEKSRLLSDRFSAERPKGSFSTLEIQRTEQGDSAMYLCASSLRWGGTEAFFGQGTRLTVV.

The chain employs TRBV5-1 and TRBJ2-7; no reliable D call. V was shortened by 3 bases and J by 2 bases, with 9 bases between the two germline ends. The germline gives CDR1 SGHRS, CDR2 YFSETQ. The CDR3 is 13 residues long. The CDR3 reads CASSSEQAYEQYF. In nucleotides, the CDR3 is TGCGCCAGCAGCTCAGAACAAGCCTACGAGCAGTACTTC. Looking up the rest from reference TRBV5-1 and TRBJ2-7 gives the full variable domain: KAGVTQTPRYLIKTRGQQVTLSCSPISGHRSVSWYQQTPGQGLQFLFEYFSETQRNKGNFPGRFSGRQFSNSRSEMNVSTLELGDSALYLCASSSEQAYEQYFGPGTRLTVT.

The chain has TRBV7-9 and TRBJ2-5, with 7 nucleotides matching TRBD1. V lost 10 bases, J lost 3 bases, and 5 bases stayed unmatched. Germline CDR1 and CDR2: SEHNR and FQNEAQ (reference sequence). The CDR3 runs to 12 residues. The CDR3 DNA is TGTGCCATCGACAGGGTGGAAGAGACCCAGTACTTC. Amino acid sequence: CAIDRVEETQYF. Based on the CDR3 plus reference TRBV7-9 and TRBJ2-5, the full variable domain is DTGVSQNPRHKITKRGQNVTFRCDPISEHNRLYWYRQTLGQGPEFLTYFQNEAQLEKSRLLSDRFSAERPKGSFSTLEIQRTEQGDSAMYLCAIDRVEETQYFGPGTRLLVL.

V and J are TRBV6-6 and TRBJ1-1; 7 bases map to TRBD1. The CDR3 spans 16 residues. J was trimmed by 1 base and V by 4 bases; bases with no gene match: 9. Germline values: CDR1 MNHNY, CDR2 SVGAGI (reference sequence). For the CDR3, the DNA is TGTGCCAGCAGTTCCGCCCGGACAGGTGCGAACACTGAAGCTTTCTTT. Translated: CASSSARTGANTEAFF.

This clone was counted between two and nine times. V is TRBV5-1 and J is TRBJ1-1, with D unresolved. The CDR3 is 14 amino acids. Germline V gene data show CDR1 as SGHRS and CDR2 as YFSETQ. The V and J ends lost 0 bases and 6 bases respectively, with 12 bases between them. The chain's CDR3 is CASSLGTTRSEAFF. CDR3 nucleotide sequence: TGCGCCAGCAGCTTGGGAACCACGAGGTCTGAAGCTTTCTTT.

The chain links TRBV4-3 to TRBJ2-1; TRBD2 agrees at 9 bases. The trim removed 3 bases at V and 7 bases at J, leaving 13 bases unmatched. There are 17 residues in the CDR3. Germline V lookup: CDR1 LGHNA, CDR2 YSLEER. CDR3 sequence: CASSQSTSGLLRNEQFF. The CDR3 DNA follows: TGCGCCAGCAGCCAGTCGACTAGCGGTCTCCTGAGAAATGAGCAGTTCTTC.

This clone was picked up one time. The V call is TRBV6-1, the J call TRBJ2-2, with D perhaps TRBD1 or TRBD2 (5 bases each). The germline V gene encodes CDR1 MNHNS and CDR2 SASEGT. V was shortened by 6 bases and J by 5 bases, with 13 bases between the two germline ends. CDR3 length: 14 residues. For the CDR3, the DNA is TGTGCCAGCAGCCGGGACGGGCGAACCGGGGAGCTGTTTTTT. Its protein product is CASSRDGRTGELFF.

This chain connects TRBV7-2 to TRBJ1-5; D is unclear. The end of the DNA aligns better with TRBJ2-3, so the J call may be wrong. The CDR3 loop spans 13 amino acids. From germline, CDR1 is SGHTA and CDR2 FQGNSA. The CDR3, as DNA: TGTGCCAGCAGCTTTTCGGATCATCAGCCCCAGTATTTT. Its translation is CASSFSDHQPQYF.

This sequence joins TRBV7-2 and TRBJ2-1, with no clear D. The germline CDR1 and CDR2 sequences are SGHTA and FQGNSA. The CDR3 loop spans 15 amino acids. V was trimmed by 6 bases and J by 0 bases, leaving 12 bases between them. The CDR3: CASSAGRSSYNEQFF. CDR3 nucleotide sequence: TGTGCCAGCAGTGCCGGGCGGAGCTCCTACAATGAGCAGTTCTTC.

V and J are TRBV27 and TRBJ2-2; D is ambiguous. The CDR3 sequence is 16 residues long. Germline lookup yields CDR1 MNHEY and CDR2 SMNVEV (reference sequence). V was pared by 3 bases and J by 1 base, with 12 bases between. The CDR3 sequence: CASSFSGGGNTGELFF. The CDR3 DNA reads as TGTGCCAGCAGTTTCTCGGGTGGCGGGAACACCGGGGAGCTGTTTTTT.

The V gene is TRBV28, the J gene TRBJ2-7; 7 positions match TRBD1. Trimming took 4 bases from V and 1 from J; bases not matched to a gene: 7. CDR3 size: 15 residues. CDR1 MDHEN and CDR2 SYDVKM come from the germline V gene. CDR3 sequence (DNA): TGTGCCAGCAGTTCATTAGGGGGCAAATCCTACGAGCAGTACTTC. Its translation: CASSSLGGKSYEQYF.

V gene TRBV7-3 combines with J gene TRBJ2-7; a weak D match, TRBD1 (6 bases). The germline CDR1 and CDR2 sequences are SGHTA and FQGTGA. The CDR3 loop spans 14 amino acids. V was shortened by 0 bases and J by 5 bases, with 11 bases between the two germline ends. CDR3 sequence: CASSLTGRGDEQYF. CDR3 bases: TGTGCCAGCAGCTTAACGGGCAGGGGCGACGAGCAGTACTTC.

The genes are TRBV5-1 and TRBJ1-1; 10 bases are a match to TRBD1. The V segment lost 4 bases and the J segment 1 base; nucleotides outside the gene matches: 10. Germline CDR1 is SGHRS and CDR2 is YFSETQ. This CDR3 comprises 17 residues. CDR3 in amino acids: CASSGVDRGDTNTEAFF. In nucleotides, the CDR3 is TGCGCCAGCAGCGGGGTGGACAGGGGGGATACGAACACTGAAGCTTTCTTT.

There are many counts of this clone. The chain recombines TRBV29-1 with TRBJ2-7; 14 bases align to TRBD2. J gave up 4 bases and V 7 bases, and 9 bases lay outside the gene matches. The CDR3 contains 15 residues. The germline CDR1 and CDR2 sequences are SQVTM and ANQGSEA. CDR3 loop: CSATHGTSGRYEQYF. CDR3 sequence (DNA): TGCAGCGCAACGCACGGGACTAGCGGGAGATACGAGCAGTACTTC.

This clone was counted ten times or more. V is TRBV10-3 and J is TRBJ1-6, with 8 bases identical to TRBD1. Germline CDR1 reads ENHRY; CDR2 reads SYGVKD. V was clipped by 6 bases and J by 8 bases; unmatched bases: 6. The CDR3 is made up of 14 amino acids. Here the CDR3 DNA reads TGTGCCATCAGCGACCCCAGGGGGCATTCACCCCTCCACTTT. Translation: CAISDPRGHSPLHF.

The V and J genes are TRBV2 and TRBJ2-7; 8 nucleotides match TRBD1. V lost 8 bases, J lost 3 bases, and 9 bases stayed unmatched. The CDR3 loop spans 14 amino acids. Germline V gene data show CDR1 as SNHLY and CDR2 as FYNNEI. CDR3 nucleotides: TGTGCCAGCTGTTACGGACAGGGAGGCTACGAGCAGTACTTC. As protein: CASCYGQGGYEQYF.

The CDR3 loop reads CASSEISGNQPQHF. In nucleotides, the CDR3 is TGTGCCAGCAGTGAGATCTCAGGCAATCAGCCCCAGCATTTT. The V call is TRBV2, the J call TRBJ1-5; D call uncertain. From germline, CDR1 is SNHLY and CDR2 FYNNEI. This CDR3 has 14 amino acids. With 3 bases removed from V and 2 bases from J, the gap between germline ends came to 8 bases.

The J gene is TRBJ2-3, the V gene TRBV5-6; 9 bases match TRBD1. The V gene's germline CDR1 is SGHDT and CDR2 YYEEEE. The length of the CDR3 is 16 residues. Unmatched junction bases numbered 9, after V lost 6 bases and J lost 1 base. The CDR3 DNA reads TGTGCCAGCACCGGGGGGACAGGGCCTGGCACAGATACGCAGTATTTT. Its translation: CASTGGTGPGTDTQYF.

This sequence joins TRBV5-1 and TRBJ2-5; D ambiguous. Trimming stripped 0 bases from V and 5 bases from J, with 8 bases between. This CDR3 contains 13 residues. The germline V gene has CDR1 SGHRS and CDR2 YFSETQ. CDR3 nucleotide sequence: TGCGCCAGCAGCTTGGCTGTGGGGGAGACCCAGTACTTC. Translating it yields CASSLAVGETQYF. The entire variable domain, with the rest obtained from reference TRBV5-1 and TRBJ2-5, is as follows: KAGVTQTPRYLIKTRGQQVTLSCSPISGHRSVSWYQQTPGQGLQFLFEYFSETQRNKGNFPGRFSGRQFSNSRSEMNVSTLELGDSALYLCASSLAVGETQYFGPGTRLLVL.

V and J are TRBV12-5 and TRBJ2-1, with TRBD2 identical over 12 bases. With V trimmed by 8 bases and J by 9 bases, 5 bases remained unmatched. Germline lookup yields CDR1 LGHNT and CDR2 FRNRAP. The CDR3 is 13 residues long. The CDR3 is CASSASGRAEQFF. DNA for the CDR3: TGTGCTAGTAGCGCTAGCGGGAGGGCTGAGCAGTTCTTC.

The chain combines TRBV10-2 with TRBJ2-7; 12 bases agree with TRBD2. CDR1 and CDR2 (germline): WSHSY, SAAADI. Trimming cost V 0 bases and J 0 bases; bases outside gene matches: 3. The CDR3 sequence is 17 residues long. The chain's CDR3 is CASSESKTSGSSYEQYF. The CDR3 DNA is TGCGCCAGCAGTGAGTCGAAGACTAGCGGGAGCTCCTACGAGCAGTACTTC.

This chain joins TRBV7-6 and TRBJ1-1; possible D gene TRBD1, 5 bases. The CDR3 runs 13 residues. CDR1 is SGHVS and CDR2 is FNYEAQ in the germline V gene. Trimming left V 0 bases short and J 3 bases short, with 5 bases between. In DNA, the CDR3 is TGTGCCAGCAGCTTAGCAGGGGACACTGAAGCTTTCTTT. It is translated as CASSLAGDTEAFF.

This clone was recorded once. The V gene is TRBV4-2, the J gene TRBJ2-7, with 12 bases that match TRBD2. Per germline, CDR1 LGHNA and CDR2 YNFKEQ. The CDR3 is made up of 15 amino acids. The V and J ends lost 1 base and 3 bases, in that order; junction bases with no gene match: 1. The DNA for the CDR3 is TGTGCCAGCAGCCAAGCACTAGCGGGAGGCTACGAGCAGTACTTC. It specifies CASSQALAGGYEQYF.

Many counts were recorded for this clone. J is TRBJ2-7 and V is TRBV6-1; 7 positions match TRBD2. This CDR3 spans 14 amino acids. Germline values: CDR1 MNHNS, CDR2 SASEGT. V dropped 6 bases and J dropped 0; count of bases not matched to a gene: 5. The CDR3 DNA reads TGTGCCAGCAGCAGCGGGGCGAGCTCCTACGAGCAGTACTTC. Translated, it gives CASSSGASSYEQYF.

V gene TRBV7-3 combines with J gene TRBJ2-3; D unresolved. Germline CDR1 SGHTA, CDR2 FQGTGA. The CDR3 spans 15 residues. V was cut by 2 bases and J by 1 base, with 10 bases left in between. CDR3 residues: CASSLSLIRTDTQYF. The DNA of the CDR3 is TGTGCCAGCAGCTTATCACTAATTCGCACAGATACGCAGTATTTT.

The rearrangement links TRBV14 to TRBJ2-5; TRBD2 might be the D (5 bases). CDR3 length: 19 amino acids. The ends were cut back, 0 bases at V and 4 bases at J, with 24 bases in the middle. Germline V gives CDR1 SGHDN, CDR2 FVKESK. The CDR3 loop is CASSQDNGRSGVLRETQYF. The CDR3 region has the DNA TGTGCCAGCAGCCAAGATAACGGCAGGAGCGGAGTCCTCCGAGAGACCCAGTACTTC.

This chain links TRBV7-7 with TRBJ2-5; TRBD2 agrees at 8 bases. In germline, CDR1 is SSHAT, CDR2 FNYEAQ (reference sequence). The CDR3 spans 14 residues. The V gene end was trimmed by 2 bases and the J gene end by 3 bases; junction bases not matched to a gene: 2. In DNA, the CDR3 is TGTGCCAGCAGCTTAAACGGGAGGGAAGAGACCCAGTACTTC. As protein: CASSLNGREETQYF.

J is TRBJ1-1 and V is TRBV10-2; D is undetermined. The CDR3 sequence is 13 residues long. Trimming removed 8 bases from V and 1 base from J, with 11 bases in between. Germline V gene data show CDR1 as WSHSY and CDR2 as SAAADI. The CDR3 loop reads CASVEVGNTEAFF. The CDR3, as DNA: TGCGCCAGCGTTGAAGTAGGGAACACTGAAGCTTTCTTT.